This T cell receptor beta chain came from a study of T cell repertoires in cytomegalovirus infection. Points on this clonotype: The antigen remains undetermined.

TCRdb called the reads again in MiXCR, with one record for every CDR3 protein. Here the sample spans approximately 500,000 distinct CDR3 sequences, 25% to 35% being singletons. Losses at the gene ends were 2 bases for V and 5 bases for J; bases not matched to a gene: 7. Germline values: CDR1 MDHEN, CDR2 SYDVKM. CDR3 length equals 15 residues. Sequences were derived from cultured PBMCs, sampled from culture after CMV antigen stimulation. The chain joins TRBV28 to TRBJ2-7; 9 bases map to TRBD2. The receptor was derived from a human donor in good health (CMV status not recorded). Some clones in this sample may be carry-over from other donors' samples. CDR3 bases: TGTGCCAGCAGTTTAGCGGGAGGGCCTTCGGACGAGCAGTACTTC. Translated: CASSLAGGPSDEQYF. The entire variable domain, with the rest obtained from reference TRBV28 and TRBJ2-7, is as follows: DVKVTQSSRYLVKRTGEKVFLECVQDMDHENMFWYRQDPGLGLRLIYFSYDVKMKEKGDIPEGYSVSREKKERFSLILESASTNQTSMYLCASSLAGGPSDEQYFGPGTRLTVT.